This T cell receptor (beta chain) originates from a study of CXCR3-negative and CXCR3-positive naive CD8 T cells. Points from the study as a whole: Both naive subsets, CXCR3-negative and CXCR3-positive, displayed similar TRBV-TRBJ usage, unlike memory cells. CXCR3-positive naive cells carried more hydrophobic TRB CDR3s than CXCR3-negative ones. Memory CD8+ cells showed much lower diversity, while both naive subsets displayed comparably high diversity.

In the case of this clonotype: The antigen remains undetermined.

The study sorted every CD8+ T cell subset in triplicate at under 350,000 cells each. Researchers prepared the TRB cDNA libraries using 5' RACE with UMI labels. TCRdb reprocessed the 5' RACE reads and reports one entry per CDR3 protein, with no DNA. The table gives over 100,000 distinct CDR3 sequences; the top ten clones make up 0.41% of it. Sequencing input: naive CXCR3+ CD8+ T cells from blood. The subset denotes: CD45RO-CCR7+CD27+CD95- naive CD8+ T cells expressing CXCR3 (TNR3+). The sequence derives from a human donor in good health. Some clones in this sample may be carry-over from other donors' samples.

CDR3 sequence reads: CATMSGDYGYTF. The chain couples TRBV15 to TRBJ1-2; the D call of TRBD1 rests on TCRdb alone, since no DNA is present to check it. CDR3 length equals 12 residues. Germline V gene lookup returns CDR1 LNHNV and CDR2 YYDKDF (reference sequence).